The present T cell receptor (beta chain) was sequenced within a study of blood T cell repertoires in COVID-19. This clone was detected only once. Germline values: CDR1 PRHDT, CDR2 FYEKMQ (reference sequence). This CDR3 region has 17 residues. V was pared by 5 bases and J by 3 bases, with 10 bases of the junction left unmatched. TCRdb's copy holds only in-frame clones and misses some; the assay was immunoSEQ multiplex PCR. Of a few hundred thousand clones in the sample, around 89% were seen once. Specimen: PBMCs or T cells enriched from blood (not recorded which). This TCR derives from a woman aged 18-35 years in a cohort exposed to, infected with or recovered from COVID-19 (not recorded which). This chain joins TRBV13 and TRBJ2-5; 12 bases map to TRBD2. CDR3 sequence: CASSERTSGTPEETQYF. CDR3 in DNA: TGTGCCAGCAGCGAACGGACTAGCGGGACCCCGGAAGAGACCCAGTACTTC.